The 22 T cell receptor beta chains given below trace back to one sample, sequenced in a study of blood T cell repertoires in COVID-19. Sequencing was performed with immunoSEQ multiplex PCR; in TCRdb, only in-frame clones are kept and a portion is missing. This sample has 200,000 to 300,000 clones, with roughly 86% found just once. The sequencing sample was made of peripheral blood. The receptors were gathered from an elderly woman with COVID-19, enrolled during active disease.

The V call is TRBV5-6, the J call TRBJ2-7, with D unclear. The CDR3 sequence is 14 residues long. Germline CDR1 SGHDT, CDR2 YYEEEE. The germline V and J ends were trimmed by 1 base and 4 bases, with 12 bases remaining between them. The CDR3 reads CASSLIERGYEQYV. The CDR3 coding sequence is TGTGCCAGCAGCTTGATAGAGCGCGGTTACGAGCAGTACGTC.

The rearrangement uses TRBV5-1 and TRBJ1-6; TRBD1 might be the D (6 bases). Germline V gives CDR1 SGHRS, CDR2 YFSETQ. V lost 7 bases to trimming and J lost 7 bases, with 18 bases between them. The CDR3 sequence is 15 residues long. The CDR3 here is CASSTAQGQNSPLHF. The CDR3 DNA is TGCGCCAGCTCCACGGCCCAGGGACAAAATTCACCCCTCCACTTT.

V gene TRBV3-1 (or the pseudogene TRBV3-2) combines with J gene TRBJ2-7; 9 bases align to TRBD1. Germline-derived CDR1 and CDR2 are LGHDT and YNNKEL (reference sequence). With 4 bases clipped from V and 2 bases from J, the junction kept 6 bases outside the gene matches. CDR3 length: 15 amino acids. Here the CDR3 DNA reads TGTGCCAGCAGCCCTTGGACAGGGGCCCCCTACGAGCAGTACTTC. Translated, it gives CASSPWTGAPYEQYF.

The CDR3 region has the DNA TGTGCCAGCAGCTTAAGACTGGATAATTCACCCCTCCACTTT. Translating it yields CASSLRLDNSPLHF. The genes are TRBV7-9 and TRBJ1-6; D is ambiguous. The CDR3 spans 14 residues. V lost 2 bases and J 5 bases, leaving 7 bases between the germline ends. Looked up from germline, CDR1 is SEHNR and CDR2 is FQNEAQ (reference sequence).

This CDR3 is CASSFGLGGETQYF. The CDR3 coding sequence is TGTGCCAGCAGCTTCGGGCTTGGGGGGGAGACCCAGTACTTC. The rearrangement joins TRBV7-2 to TRBJ2-5, with D possibly TRBD2 on 6 matching bases. Trimming pared 3 bases from V and 5 bases from J, leaving 13 bases between. This CDR3 comprises 14 residues. Germline CDR1 reads SGHTA; CDR2 reads FQGNSA.

The chain recombines TRBV2 with TRBJ1-5, with 10 bases identical to TRBD1. In germline, CDR1 is SNHLY, CDR2 FYNNEI. Trimming at V came to 4 bases and at J to 7 bases, leaving 4 bases not matched to a gene. The CDR3 length is 14 residues. The CDR3 nucleotides are TGTGCCAGCAGTGGGACAGGGGGTGGCCAGCCCCAGCATTTT. Encoded protein: CASSGTGGGQPQHF.

The chain has TRBV28 and TRBJ1-5; D remains ambiguous. V shed 2 bases and J shed 6 bases, with 5 bases lying between them. The CDR3 contains 12 residues. Germline CDR1 is MDHEN and CDR2 is SYDVKM. Here the CDR3 DNA reads TGTGCCAGCAGTTTAGCGGGTCAGCCCCAGCATTTT. As protein: CASSLAGQPQHF.

This clone was recorded a few times. This sequence joins TRBV7-8 and TRBJ2-1; 7 bases are a match to TRBD2. CDR1 SGHVS and CDR2 FQNEAQ come from the germline V gene. V gave up 5 bases and J gave up 9 bases; unmatched junction bases: 4. CDR3 length: 12 residues. The CDR3 region has the DNA TGTGCCAGCAGCCCGGGACTAACTGAGCAGTTCTTC. It codes for CASSPGLTEQFF.

CDR3 sequence: CASSQQWGGRGSPLHF. The CDR3 region has the DNA TGTGCCAGCAGCCAACAATGGGGAGGAAGAGGTTCACCCCTCCACTTT. The gene calls are TRBV3-1 (or the pseudogene TRBV3-2) and TRBJ1-6; D is uncertain. The V end was cut by 2 bases, the J end by 9 bases, with 17 bases between. The CDR3 contains 16 residues. CDR1 and CDR2 from the germline V gene are LGHDT and YNNKEL (reference sequence).

This clone was recorded only once. The V gene is TRBV10-3, the J gene TRBJ1-5; D is perhaps TRBD1 (5 bases). Germline CDR1 reads ENHRY; CDR2 reads SYGVKD. Between the trimmed V and J ends, which lost 10 bases and 5 bases, there was a span of 18 bases. CDR3 length: 14 amino acids. CDR3 coding DNA: TGTGCCACTGGAGACGGGGGTGGCTATCAGCCCCAGCATTTT. Residues: CATGDGGGYQPQHF.

V and J are TRBV3-1 (or the pseudogene TRBV3-2) and TRBJ1-4, with 8 bases fitting TRBD1. V trimming: 4 bases; J trimming: 8 bases; junction bases outside the gene matches: 9. The germline V gene has CDR1 LGHDT and CDR2 YNNKEL (reference sequence). The length of the CDR3 is 15 residues. CDR3 sequence: CASSLTGGGSEKLFF. CDR3 sequence (DNA): TGTGCCAGCAGCCTCACAGGGGGGGGATCGGAAAAACTGTTTTTT.

The chain's CDR3 is CASSPLPGTDTQYF. CDR3 DNA: TGTGCCAGCTCACCACTTCCAGGGACAGATACGCAGTATTTT. J is TRBJ2-3 and V is TRBV18, with TRBD1 as a possible D gene (5 bases). Germline loops: CDR1 KGHSH, CDR2 LQKENI. V dropped 1 base and J dropped 3 bases, with 8 bases sitting between them. The CDR3 is made up of 14 amino acids.

The chain couples TRBV5-1 to TRBJ2-2; a weak D match, TRBD1 (6 bases). Germline CDR1 and CDR2: SGHRS and YFSETQ. This CDR3 is built from 14 residues. V shed 2 bases and J shed 5 bases, with 10 bases lying between them. The CDR3 sequence is CASSLSGDTGELFF. As DNA, the CDR3 is TGCGCCAGCAGCTTATCAGGGGATACCGGGGAGCTGTTTTTT.

The chain recombines TRBV19 with TRBJ2-5, with 11 nucleotides matching TRBD1. J gave up 4 bases and V 4 bases, and 5 bases lay outside the gene matches. The CDR3 is 15 residues long. Per the germline V gene, CDR1 is LNHDA and CDR2 is SQIVND (reference sequence). The CDR3 coding sequence is TGTGCCAGTAGTACCGGGACAGGGGGTGGAGAGACCCAGTACTTC. This codes for CASSTGTGGGETQYF.

The chain joins TRBV3-1 (or the pseudogene TRBV3-2) to TRBJ1-2, with 7 nucleotides matching TRBD1. CDR1 and CDR2 (germline): LGHDT, YNNKEL (reference sequence). Trimming removed 6 bases from V and 4 bases from J; junction bases left unmatched: 8. The length of the CDR3 is 14 residues. The CDR3 DNA follows: TGTGCCAGCAGGCTAACTCGGGACAGCTATGGCTACACCTTC. This gives the protein CASRLTRDSYGYTF.

V and J are TRBV5-1 and TRBJ1-6, with D unclear. The V gene's germline CDR1 is SGHRS and CDR2 YFSETQ. Trimming took 0 bases from V and 6 from J, leaving 10 bases between them. The CDR3 sequence is 15 residues long. The CDR3 reads CASSLGQQPNSPLHF. The CDR3 coding sequence is TGCGCCAGCAGCTTGGGACAACAACCTAATTCACCCCTCCACTTT.

The chain is built from TRBV6-5 and TRBJ2-5, with a possible D match to TRBD1 (6 bases). This CDR3 contains 14 residues. Germline CDR1 MNHEY, CDR2 SVGAGI. The germline V and J ends were trimmed by 7 bases and 5 bases, with 17 bases remaining between them. CDR3 sequence: CASTSNGGRETQYF. CDR3 sequence (DNA): TGTGCCAGCACCTCCAATGGGGGCAGGGAGACCCAGTACTTC.

The chain links TRBV28 to TRBJ2-3, with 8 bases matching TRBD1. J gave up 5 bases and V 6 bases, and 4 bases lay outside the gene matches. Germline CDR1 MDHEN, CDR2 SYDVKM. The CDR3 has 13 amino acids. Here the CDR3 reads CASRRTGLDTQYF. Written as DNA, the CDR3 is TGTGCCAGCAGGCGGACAGGGCTAGATACGCAGTATTTT.

Details on this clone: The same CDR3 is also encoded by other DNA sequences in this sample. The chain recombines TRBV5-1 with TRBJ1-2, with D maybe TRBD1 (5 bases). V shed 4 bases and J shed 1 base, with 14 bases lying between them. In germline, CDR1 is SGHRS, CDR2 YFSETQ. This CDR3 comprises 15 residues. The DNA of the CDR3 is TGCGCCAGCAGCCTTGGAGGGACGGGTAACTATGGCTACACCTTC. Translation: CASSLGGTGNYGYTF.

With respect to this clone: The junction differs from germline at one of its ends, possibly a read error. The gene calls are TRBV6-5 and TRBJ1-5; TRBD1 aligns across 7 bases. The CDR3 covers 15 residues. Per the germline V gene, CDR1 is MNHEY and CDR2 is SVGAGI. The CDR3 sequence: CASSLDRASSQPQHF. The CDR3 bases are TGTGCCAGCAGTTTAGACAGGGCGAGCAGTCAGCCCCAGCATTTT.

This sequence joins TRBV5-8 and TRBJ1-2, with 9 nucleotides matching TRBD1. This CDR3 is 15 amino acids long. Germline loops: CDR1 SGHTS, CDR2 YDEGEE. The trim removed 6 bases at V and 8 bases at J, leaving 14 bases unmatched. CDR3 sequence: CASNRQGGEGGGYTF. Here the CDR3 DNA reads TGTGCCAGCAACAGACAGGGGGGAGAAGGTGGAGGCTACACCTTC. Full variable domain (rest looked up from reference TRBV5-8 and TRBJ1-2): EAGVTQSPTHLIKTRGQQATLRCSPISGHTSVYWYQQALGLGLQFLLWYDEGEERNRGNFPPRFSGRQFPNYSSELNVNALELEDSALYLCASNRQGGEGGGYTFGSGTRLTVV.

The genes are TRBV10-3 and TRBJ2-1; D uncertain. The CDR3 length is 12 residues. Germline CDR1 reads ENHRY; CDR2 reads SYGVKD. V was cut by 3 bases and J by 6 bases, with 6 bases left in between. The CDR3 is CAISDGSNEQFF. DNA of the CDR3: TGTGCCATCAGTGACGGGTCCAATGAGCAGTTCTTC.